This T cell receptor beta chain was recovered during a study of T cells in women clearing cervical HPV infection. Study at large: Case blood was drawn a median roughly 150 days after lesion detection.

Genomic DNA, averaging approximately 1,300 ng per sample, yielded TCR beta CDR3 via immunoSEQ. Assay: immunoSEQ multiplex PCR; the TCRdb copy retains only in-frame clones and omits some. This sample's table has tens of thousands of clones. In regard to this clone: Its antigen is undetermined. The read ends 3 residues before the CDR3 terminus; that terminus is restored from the germline J gene.

This CDR3 contains 15 residues. Germline CDR1 is LNHDA and CDR2 is SQIVND (reference sequence). The V gene end was trimmed by 4 bases and the J gene end by 0 bases; junction bases not matched to a gene: 5. Study observations and caveats: Richness differences could reflect unmeasured T-cell content per sample. CIN3+ cases had significantly higher TCR repertoire richness than controls, but evenness did not differ.

The chain combines TRBV19 with TRBJ1-1; 7 nucleotides match TRBD1. The sequenced material came from blood buffy coat. The clonotype originates from a woman between 18 and 70 years old with a cervical HPV16 infection that either progressed to CIN3+ or cleared (not recorded which). CDR3 in amino acids: CASSRWGQLNTEAFF. The DNA read from the CDR3 is TGTGCCAGTAGTAGATGGGGACAGTTGAACACTGAA.